This T cell receptor beta chain was found in a study of blood T cell repertoires in COVID-19 (dated by TCRdb to about 2020). Study-level background: The collaborator samples originated in the United States, Italy and Spain and spanned the acute and convalescent phases of COVID-19. The samples were drawn from two sources: the first 160 participants of the ongoing ImmuneRACE study, and 1,254 subjects contributed by 6 global collaborators. The dataset comprised deeply sampled blood TCRbeta repertoires from subjects exposed to, actively infected with, or recovered from COVID-19. The repertoires were released in a freely available public database intended as a resource for research on the immune response to SARS-CoV-2. Where available, HLA class I and class II types were obtained from metadata supplied by the sample provider rather than from assay-based typing. The sample metadata nearly always contained a de-identified subject ID, COVID-19 status, age in years and sex. The prospective study material was composed of cDNA or gDNA derived from T cells, B-cell-depleted T cells, or PBMCs.

TCRbeta CDR3 regions were amplified from genomic DNA using the immunoSEQ Assay, a bias-controlled multiplex PCR. Concerning the study's data processing: The number of nucleated cells in each sample was estimated from the amplification of reference gene primers within the assay. To quantify the absolute abundance of each unique TCRbeta CDR3 rearrangement, sequence reads were collapsed and filtered. Productive Simpson clonality was computed per sample as the square root of Simpson's diversity index over productive rearrangements. TCRdb took this table from immuneACCESS and kept in-frame rearrangements with V and J called. Such tables lack part of the clones; where checked against another copy, unresolved V genes explain under half of the gap, and the rest is unexplained. V and J calls and clone size are copied from that table; D and trimming were computed from the DNA. This sample is represented by 200,000 to 250,000 clones; more than 70% of them were singletons. Together, the top ten hold 2.1% of the sample.

Regarding this clone: Its cognate antigen has yet to be identified. Base-call qualities are not available, and no considerably larger clone is one nucleotide away.

A second Seattle source provided samples from volunteer blood donors who had recovered from COVID-19. Collaborating institutions collected whole blood in K2EDTA tubes following their own protocols. For TCRbeta analysis, collaborators shipped samples as frozen whole blood, isolated PBMCs, or DNA extracted from either of those sample types. Points the paper makes about the study in general: The quantity of clinical and demographic metadata differed by source and by participant and was supplied without curation.

Trimming leaves V shorter by 3 bases and J shorter by 8 bases, with the junction holding 11 bases beyond the gene matches. The CDR3 goes from the cysteine to the phenylalanine over 15 residues. Of all the DNA, just the CDR3 is kept, 45 bases in frame from base 1. Reading the germline V gene gives CDR1 MDHEN and CDR2 SYDVKM. Recombination linked TRBV28 to TRBJ1-2, and 8 bases in between align with TRBD1. The sample consisted of peripheral blood. The clonotype was recovered from a woman aged 40 to 50 who had recovered from COVID-19. In nucleotides, the sequence is TGTGCCAGCAGTTTTCGGGACAGGTCATCCAACGGCTACACCTTC. It encodes CASSFRDRSSNGYTF.